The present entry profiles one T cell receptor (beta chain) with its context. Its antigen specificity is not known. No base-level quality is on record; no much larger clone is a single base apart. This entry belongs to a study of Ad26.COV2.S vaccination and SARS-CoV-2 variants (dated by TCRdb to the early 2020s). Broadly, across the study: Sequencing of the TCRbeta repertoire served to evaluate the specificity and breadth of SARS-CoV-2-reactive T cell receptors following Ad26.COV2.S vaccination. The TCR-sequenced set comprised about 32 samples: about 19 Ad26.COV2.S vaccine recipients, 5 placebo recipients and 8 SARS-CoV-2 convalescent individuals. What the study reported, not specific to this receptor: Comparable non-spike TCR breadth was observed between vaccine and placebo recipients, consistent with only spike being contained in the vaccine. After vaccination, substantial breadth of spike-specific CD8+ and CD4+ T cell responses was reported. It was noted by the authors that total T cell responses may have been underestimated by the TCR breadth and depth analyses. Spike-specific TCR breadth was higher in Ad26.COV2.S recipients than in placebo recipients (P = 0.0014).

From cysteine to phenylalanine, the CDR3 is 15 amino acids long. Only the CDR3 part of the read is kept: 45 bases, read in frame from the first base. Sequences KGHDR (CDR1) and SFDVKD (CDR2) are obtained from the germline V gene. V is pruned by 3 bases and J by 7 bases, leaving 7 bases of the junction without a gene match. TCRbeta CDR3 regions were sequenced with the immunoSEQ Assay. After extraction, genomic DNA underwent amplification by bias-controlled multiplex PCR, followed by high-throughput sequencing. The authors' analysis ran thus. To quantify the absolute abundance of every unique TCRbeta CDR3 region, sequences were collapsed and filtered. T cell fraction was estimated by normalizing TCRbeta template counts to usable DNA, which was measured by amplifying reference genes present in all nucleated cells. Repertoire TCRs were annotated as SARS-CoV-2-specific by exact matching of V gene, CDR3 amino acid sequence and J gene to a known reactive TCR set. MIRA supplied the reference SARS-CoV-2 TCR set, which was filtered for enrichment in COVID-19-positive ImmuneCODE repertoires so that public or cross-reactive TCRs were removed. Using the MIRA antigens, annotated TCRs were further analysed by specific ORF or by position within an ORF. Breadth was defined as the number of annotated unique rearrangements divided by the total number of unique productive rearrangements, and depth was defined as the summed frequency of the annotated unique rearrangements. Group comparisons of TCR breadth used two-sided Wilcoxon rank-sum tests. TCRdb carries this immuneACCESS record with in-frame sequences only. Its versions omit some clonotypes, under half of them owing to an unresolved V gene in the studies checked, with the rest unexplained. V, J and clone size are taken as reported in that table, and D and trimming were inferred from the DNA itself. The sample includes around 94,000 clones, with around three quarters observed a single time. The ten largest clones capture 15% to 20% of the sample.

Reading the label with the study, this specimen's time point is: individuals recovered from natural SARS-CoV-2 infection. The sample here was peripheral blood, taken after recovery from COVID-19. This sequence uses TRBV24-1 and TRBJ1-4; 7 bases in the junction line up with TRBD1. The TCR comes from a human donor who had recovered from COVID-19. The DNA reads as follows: TGTGCCACCAGTGATGGGCAGGGGGTTCCTGAAAAACTGTTTTTT. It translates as CATSDGQGVPEKLFF.